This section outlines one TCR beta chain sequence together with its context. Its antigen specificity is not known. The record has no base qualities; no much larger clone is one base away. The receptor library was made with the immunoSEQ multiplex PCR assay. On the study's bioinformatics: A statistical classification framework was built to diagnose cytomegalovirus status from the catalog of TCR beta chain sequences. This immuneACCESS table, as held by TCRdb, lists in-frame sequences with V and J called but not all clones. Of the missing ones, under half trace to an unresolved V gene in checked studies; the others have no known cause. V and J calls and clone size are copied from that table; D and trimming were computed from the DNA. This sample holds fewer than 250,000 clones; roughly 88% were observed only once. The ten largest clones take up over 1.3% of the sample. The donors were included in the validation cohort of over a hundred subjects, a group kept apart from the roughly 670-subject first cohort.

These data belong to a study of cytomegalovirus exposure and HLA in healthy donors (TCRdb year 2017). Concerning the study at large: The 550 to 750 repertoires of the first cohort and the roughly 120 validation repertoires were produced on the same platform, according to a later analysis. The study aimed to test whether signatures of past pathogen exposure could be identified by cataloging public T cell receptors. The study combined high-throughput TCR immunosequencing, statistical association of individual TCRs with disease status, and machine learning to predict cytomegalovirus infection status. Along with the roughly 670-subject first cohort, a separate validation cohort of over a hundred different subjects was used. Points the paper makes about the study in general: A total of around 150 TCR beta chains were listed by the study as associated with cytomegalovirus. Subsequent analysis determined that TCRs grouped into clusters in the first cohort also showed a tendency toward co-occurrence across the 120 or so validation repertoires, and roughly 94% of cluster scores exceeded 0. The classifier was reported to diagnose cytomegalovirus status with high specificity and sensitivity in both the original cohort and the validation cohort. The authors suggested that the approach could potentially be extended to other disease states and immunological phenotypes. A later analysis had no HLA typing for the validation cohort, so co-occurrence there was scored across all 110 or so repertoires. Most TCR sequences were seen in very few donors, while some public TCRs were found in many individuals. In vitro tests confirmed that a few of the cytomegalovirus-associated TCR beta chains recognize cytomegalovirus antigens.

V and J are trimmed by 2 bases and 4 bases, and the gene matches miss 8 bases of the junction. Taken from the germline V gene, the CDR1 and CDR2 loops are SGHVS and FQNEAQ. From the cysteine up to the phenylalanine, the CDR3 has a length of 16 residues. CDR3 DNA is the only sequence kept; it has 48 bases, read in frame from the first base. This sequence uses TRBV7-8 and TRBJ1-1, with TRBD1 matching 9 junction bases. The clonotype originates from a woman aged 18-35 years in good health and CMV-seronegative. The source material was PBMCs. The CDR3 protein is CASSLPIRQGGTEAFF. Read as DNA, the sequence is TGTGCCAGCAGCTTACCCATCCGACAGGGGGGCACTGAAGCTTTCTTT. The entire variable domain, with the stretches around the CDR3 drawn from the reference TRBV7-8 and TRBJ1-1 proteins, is GAGVSQSPRYKVAKRGQDVALRCDPISGHVSLFWYQQALGQGPEFLTYFQNEAQLDKSGLPSDRFFAERPEGSVSTLKIQRTQQEDSAVYLCASSLPIRQGGTEAFFGQGTRLTVV.